The clone carrying this T cell receptor beta chain was counted a few times. Its specificity is not known. Multiplex PCR (32 V and 13 J primers) was used to amplify the TCR beta CDR3. TCRdb re-analysed the multiplex PCR reads in MiXCR, keeping a single row per CDR3 protein. The sample carries roughly 23,000 distinct CDR3 sequences, about 30% recorded once. Template material for each sample was 450 to 750 ng of bulk tumor genomic DNA. During surgery, each primary tumor gave multiple biopsies spaced as far apart as possible. Patients had untreated, newly diagnosed non-small cell lung cancer and underwent curative surgery. Donors were newly diagnosed non-small cell lung cancer patients having surgery with curative intent. These data originate in a study of immune heterogeneity within non-small cell lung tumors. As for the study in general: In total, the tumors were 4 squamous cell carcinomas, 10 non-squamous carcinomas and 1 not otherwise specified. Study-wide findings and caveats: While identical dominant CDR3 beta clonotypes recurred across tumor sites within a patient, high-frequency clones unique to individual sites also appeared. T-cell clonality in a given local region correlated moderately yet significantly with the local tumor mutational burden (R roughly 0.31).

This receptor was taken from a middle-aged man with non-small cell lung cancer. The sequenced sample was lung tumor tissue.

The CDR3 DNA reads TGTGCCACCGGACAGGGTTTGACGACGCAGTATTTT. Translated: CATGQGLTTQYF. The V gene is TRBV24-1, the J gene TRBJ2-3; TRBD1 agrees at 8 bases. This CDR3 is 12 amino acids long. The V and J ends lost 9 bases and 9 bases, in that order; junction bases with no gene match: 7. Germline V lookup: CDR1 KGHDR, CDR2 SFDVKD.